One and the same sample provided the 21 T cell receptor beta chains below, sequenced in a study of regulatory dendritic cells for organ transplantation. Produced via immunoSEQ multiplex PCR; TCRdb's table is partial and in-frame only. The sample comprises around 20,000 clones, 74% of which are singletons, and around 1% rests with the top ten. Sequences were obtained from memory CD4+ T cells from blood. Subset described: CD45RO+ memory T cells. All receptors come from a human donor in good health.

This clone was detected once. V is TRBV6-1 and J is TRBJ2-7; weak D call: TRBD2 (6 bases). V gave up 10 bases and J gave up 3 bases, with 16 bases separating them. The germline V gene has CDR1 MNHNS and CDR2 SASEGT. The CDR3 has 13 amino acids. The CDR3 DNA is TGTGCCACCGCGGAATGGACTAACTACGAGCAGTACTTC. Its protein product is CATAEWTNYEQYF.

V and J are TRBV27 and TRBJ2-1; D is possibly TRBD2 (7 bases). CDR1 and CDR2 (germline): MNHEY, SMNVEV (reference sequence). There are 15 residues in the CDR3. Between the trimmed V and J ends, which lost 3 bases and 2 bases, there was a span of 11 bases. The CDR3 is CASSLRGGAYNEQFF. The CDR3 coding sequence is TGTGCCAGCAGTTTGAGAGGGGGGGCCTACAATGAGCAGTTCTTC.

The CDR3: CASSVGGRNEQFF. The CDR3 DNA reads TGTGCCAGCAGCGTCGGGGGGAGGAATGAGCAGTTCTTC. The chain uses TRBV7-6 and TRBJ2-1; 7 bases map to TRBD2. Germline lookup yields CDR1 SGHVS and CDR2 FNYEAQ. This CDR3 has 13 amino acids. With 5 bases clipped from V and 7 bases from J, the junction kept 5 bases outside the gene matches.

Here the CDR3 DNA reads TGTGCCAGCAGCACCGACAGGGGGAACTATGGCTACACCTTC. This translates into CASSTDRGNYGYTF. This chain connects TRBV7-8 to TRBJ1-2; 9 bases line up with TRBD1. The germline CDR1 and CDR2 sequences are SGHVS and FQNEAQ. Germline trimming cut 5 bases from V and 2 bases from J; bases unmatched to any gene: 3. This CDR3 comprises 14 residues.

This clone was counted once. The chain recombines TRBV6-6 with TRBJ1-1; 7 bases agree with TRBD1. CDR3 size: 16 residues. Germline assignment: CDR1 MNHNY and CDR2 SVGAGI (reference sequence). V trimming: 10 bases; J trimming: 4 bases; junction bases outside the gene matches: 18. The CDR3 region is CATASTSGQMGTEAFF. CDR3 coding DNA: TGTGCCACCGCGAGTACCTCGGGACAGATGGGCACTGAAGCTTTCTTT.

V and J are TRBV19 and TRBJ1-3; D gene uncertain. Trimming removed 3 bases at V and 0 bases at J, with 6 bases between. CDR1 LNHDA and CDR2 SQIVND come from the germline V gene (reference sequence). The CDR3 runs to 14 residues. CDR3 region: CASSMRFSGNTIYF. Here the CDR3 DNA reads TGTGCCAGTAGTATGCGATTCTCTGGAAACACCATATATTTT.

The CDR3 nucleotides read TGTGCCAGCAGCGGACAGTACGAGCAGTACTTC. Translated, it gives CASSGQYEQYF. J is TRBJ2-7 and V is TRBV2; D is perhaps TRBD1 (6 bases). Germline CDR1 is SNHLY and CDR2 is FYNNEI. V lost 6 bases and J lost 4, with 7 bases in between. This CDR3 region has 11 residues.

The V gene is TRBV4-3, the J gene TRBJ1-3, with a possible D match to TRBD1 (5 bases). V lost 3 bases, J lost 4 bases, and 10 bases lay in between. The CDR3 is 14 amino acids. CDR1 LGHNA and CDR2 YSLEER come from the germline V gene. CDR3 in amino acids: CASSQGDSGNTIYF. Written as DNA, the CDR3 is TGCGCCAGCAGCCAGGGGGACTCAGGAAACACCATATATTTT.

The chain couples TRBV5-6 to TRBJ2-3, with D perhaps matching TRBD2 (5 bases). Trimming stripped 3 bases from V and 7 bases from J, with 12 bases between. Germline-derived CDR1 and CDR2 are SGHDT and YYEEEE. The CDR3 totals 13 residues. DNA for the CDR3: TGTGCCAGCAGCTACCAGGCGGGCCATACGCAGTATTTT. It specifies CASSYQAGHTQYF.

CDR3 in amino acids: CASTPSSNTGELFF. The CDR3 nucleotides are TGCGCCAGCACCCCGTCCTCGAACACCGGGGAGCTGTTTTTT. The V gene is TRBV5-1, the J gene TRBJ2-2, with D uncertain. The CDR3 spans 14 residues. Germline-derived CDR1 and CDR2 are SGHRS and YFSETQ. Between the trimmed V and J ends, which lost 6 bases and 0 bases, there was a span of 9 bases.

The chain combines TRBV27 with TRBJ1-2; 8 bases line up with TRBD1. Germline values: CDR1 MNHEY, CDR2 SMNVEV (reference sequence). The CDR3 runs 14 residues. V shed 10 bases and J 4 bases; nucleotides not matched to a gene: 11. In DNA form, the CDR3 reads TGTGCCACTAGGAAACAGGGGGTGTTCTATGGCTACACCTTC. It is translated as CATRKQGVFYGYTF.

V usage is TRBV2 and J usage is TRBJ2-6, with TRBD1 matching 9 bases. The ends lost 7 bases at V and 4 bases at J; junction bases unmatched: 14. This CDR3 has 18 amino acids. The germline CDR1 and CDR2 sequences are SNHLY and FYNNEI. For the CDR3, the DNA is TGTGCCAGCACCGCTGACAGGGGGTCTGCTAGAGGGGCCAACGTCCTGACTTTC. Residues: CASTADRGSARGANVLTF.

V is TRBV7-2 and J is TRBJ2-1; possibly TRBD2 for D (6 bases). The CDR3 covers 16 residues. Trimming shortened V by 2 bases and J by 4 bases, and 15 bases separated the two germline ends. Germline V gives CDR1 SGHTA, CDR2 FQGNSA. CDR3 DNA: TGTGCCAGCAGCTTAACCCCGAACGGGGGATACAATGAGCAGTTCTTC. Translating gives CASSLTPNGGYNEQFF.

The chain employs TRBV7-3 and TRBJ1-1, with TRBD1 as a possible D gene (6 bases). Trimming took off 5 bases at V and 0 bases at J, with 10 bases between the two ends. The CDR3 runs to 14 residues. Per the germline V gene, CDR1 is SGHTA and CDR2 is FQGTGA. Written as DNA, the CDR3 is TGTGCCAGCAGCCAAGGACAGCTGAACACTGAAGCTTTCTTT. Translation: CASSQGQLNTEAFF.

The chain joins TRBV9 to TRBJ2-7; D not certain. With 4 bases removed from V and 7 bases from J, the gap between germline ends came to 18 bases. Germline loops: CDR1 SGDLS, CDR2 YYNGEE. The CDR3 has 14 amino acids. The CDR3 loop is CASSPSLYSIEQYF. The DNA for the CDR3 is TGTGCCAGCAGCCCTAGTCTGTACTCCATAGAGCAGTACTTC. The full variable domain, with the rest looked up from reference TRBV9 and TRBJ2-7, is DSGVTQTPKHLITATGQRVTLRCSPRSGDLSVYWYQQSLDQGLQFLIQYYNGEERAKGNILERFSAQQFPDLHSELNLSSLELGDSALYFCASSPSLYSIEQYFGPGTRLTVT.

The chain carries TRBV7-8 and TRBJ1-4; D is perhaps TRBD1 (5 bases). The CDR3 runs 15 residues. Germline assignment: CDR1 SGHVS and CDR2 FQNEAQ. V lost 0 bases and J 4 bases, leaving 9 bases between the germline ends. For the CDR3, the DNA is TGTGCCAGCAGCTTAGCCCCGGGGGGTAATGAAAAACTGTTTTTT. It is translated as CASSLAPGGNEKLFF.

This clone was recorded only once. CDR3 sequence reads: CASSWGDRGLGEQYF. In nucleotides, the CDR3 is TGTGCCAGCAGCTGGGGGGACAGGGGGCTTGGCGAGCAGTACTTC. The genes are TRBV5-6 and TRBJ2-7; 12 nucleotides match TRBD1. Trimming cost V 3 bases and J 6 bases; bases outside gene matches: 7. Germline values: CDR1 SGHDT, CDR2 YYEEEE. The CDR3 runs 15 residues.

J is TRBJ2-3 and V is TRBV6-1, with unresolved D. Trimming took off 7 bases at V and 8 bases at J, with 13 bases between the two ends. Germline-derived CDR1 and CDR2 are MNHNS and SASEGT. The CDR3 loop spans 12 amino acids. DNA of the CDR3: TGTGCCAGCATTTCGACTCCCGGTACGCAGTATTTT. Its translation: CASISTPGTQYF.

The rearrangement links TRBV27 to TRBJ1-4; possibly TRBD1 for D (5 bases). Trimming shortened V by 2 bases and J by 7 bases, and 14 bases separated the two germline ends. The germline gives CDR1 MNHEY, CDR2 SMNVEV (reference sequence). This CDR3 is built from 15 residues. DNA for the CDR3: TGTGCCAGCAGTTTAGGGCCCCAGGGTAGTGAAAAACTGTTTTTT. Amino acids: CASSLGPQGSEKLFF.

The chain carries TRBV29-1 and TRBJ2-5, with TRBD1 as a possible D gene (6 bases). Trimming shortened V by 2 bases and J by 1 base, and 14 bases separated the two germline ends. This CDR3 is built from 15 residues. Germline V gene sequence: CDR1 SQVTM, CDR2 ANQGSEA. CDR3 nucleotides: TGCAGCGTTGAAAGGGTAACAGGGCCCCAAGAGACCCAGTACTTC. It translates to CSVERVTGPQETQYF. Supplemented by reference TRBV29-1 and TRBJ2-5, the full variable domain reads SAVISQKPSRDICQRGTSLTIQCQVDSQVTMMFWYRQQPGQSLTLIATANQGSEATYESGFVIDKFPISRPNLTFSTLTVSNMSPEDSSIYLCSVERVTGPQETQYFGPGTRLLVL.

V and J are TRBV21-1 and TRBJ2-1; the DNA was not compared with TRBD2, the D call given in the table. TRBV21-1 is termed a pseudogene. CDR3 size: 14 residues. The CDR3 nucleotides read TGTGCCAGCAGGTCGAGGGGGGGCCGCAATGAGCAGTTCTTC. Protein: CASRSRGGRNEQFF.